One and the same sample provided the 18 T cell receptor beta chains below, sequenced in a study of early T cells in non-severe SARS-CoV-2 infection. TCRdb reanalysed the 5' RACE reads using MiXCR and keeps one entry per CDR3 protein. The profile shows around 60,000 distinct CDR3 sequences, about 11% of them singletons. This specimen consisted of whole blood, obtained at baseline. These receptors all stem from an adult who was a healthcare worker with PCR-confirmed SARS-CoV-2 infection or an uninfected control (not recorded which).

Only a few counts were recorded for this clonotype. CDR3: CASSPGTGYYNEQFF. In DNA form, the CDR3 reads TGTGCCAGCAGTCCCGGGACAGGGTACTACAATGAGCAGTTCTTC. The V call is TRBV27, the J call TRBJ2-1, with 9 nucleotides matching TRBD1. Germline V gives CDR1 MNHEY, CDR2 SMNVEV (reference sequence). V gave up 5 bases and J gave up 3 bases; unmatched junction bases: 5. The CDR3 totals 15 residues.

This clonotype was observed a few times. The chain joins TRBV11-2 to TRBJ2-1, with 7 bases identical to TRBD1. The germline gives CDR1 SGHAT, CDR2 FQNNGV. This CDR3 has 14 residues. Trimming at V came to 5 bases and at J to 6 bases, leaving 7 bases not matched to a gene. The CDR3: CASSRNRGANEQFF. The CDR3 bases are TGTGCCAGCAGCCGAAACAGGGGAGCCAATGAGCAGTTCTTC.

This clonotype appeared a few times. V gene TRBV19 combines with J gene TRBJ1-2, with D perhaps TRBD1 (6 bases). This CDR3 has 14 amino acids. CDR1 LNHDA and CDR2 SQIVND come from the germline V gene (reference sequence). Trimming shortened V by 1 base and J by 5 bases, and 11 bases separated the two germline ends. The CDR3 DNA reads as TGTGCCAGTAGTATAGCGGGGACAAGGTATGGCTACACCTTC. This translates into CASSIAGTRYGYTF.

This clonotype has at least ten counts. This sequence joins TRBV7-2 and TRBJ2-3, with 10 positions matching TRBD2. Germline V gene data show CDR1 as SGHTA and CDR2 as FQGNSA. The CDR3 consists of 17 residues. V lost 5 bases and J lost 2; bases outside the gene matches: 10. The DNA for the CDR3 is TGTGCCAGCAGCCCCTGGGTCGGACTAGCGGCCACAGATACGCAGTATTTT. Protein product: CASSPWVGLAATDTQYF.

This clonotype was picked up a small number of times. The V gene is TRBV9, the J gene TRBJ1-4; possible D gene TRBD1, 5 bases. Germline V gene sequence: CDR1 SGDLS, CDR2 YYNGEE. This CDR3 is 14 amino acids long. Deletions cut 4 bases from V and 6 bases from J, with 13 bases between. This CDR3 reads CASSIPGPDEKLFF. CDR3 bases: TGTGCCAGCAGCATTCCGGGACCGGATGAAAAACTGTTTTTT.

V gene TRBV10-3 combines with J gene TRBJ1-1; no definite D call. CDR1 is ENHRY, CDR2 SYGVKD, per germline. The V end lost 6 bases, the J end lost 1 base, and 6 bases lay between the germline ends. CDR3 length: 12 residues. The CDR3 region has the DNA TGTGCCATCAGGGAGGGGAACACTGAAGCTTTCTTT. Amino acid sequence: CAIREGNTEAFF.

This rearrangement joins TRBV10-1 to TRBJ2-5; TRBD1 agrees at 8 bases. CDR1 WNHNN and CDR2 SYGVQD come from the germline V gene (reference sequence). This CDR3 spans 16 amino acids. Trimming at V came to 3 bases and at J to 0 bases, leaving 6 bases not matched to a gene. DNA for the CDR3: TGCGCCAGCAGTGATGACAGGGGACCCTACCAAGAGACCCAGTACTTC. Translating gives CASSDDRGPYQETQYF.

The genes are TRBV7-8 and TRBJ1-1; D gene uncertain. Trimming shortened V by 2 bases and J by 5 bases, and 12 bases separated the two germline ends. The CDR3 is made up of 14 amino acids. Germline CDR1 reads SGHVS; CDR2 reads FQNEAQ. The CDR3 DNA reads as TGTGCCAGCAGCTTAAGTGAAGGACTAACTGAAGCTTTCTTT. It yields the protein CASSLSEGLTEAFF.

This clonotype was seen ten or more times. V and J are TRBV4-2 and TRBJ1-1; 8 nucleotides align to TRBD1. In germline, CDR1 is LGHNA, CDR2 YNFKEQ. The CDR3 spans 15 residues. J was trimmed by 5 bases and V by 1 base; bases with no gene match: 6. The CDR3 spells CASSQARTGGTEAFF. CDR3 DNA: TGTGCCAGCAGCCAAGCAAGAACAGGGGGAACTGAAGCTTTCTTT.

Only a few counts were recorded for this clonotype. The chain recombines TRBV9 with TRBJ2-7, with D possibly being TRBD2 (5 bases). CDR3 length equals 13 residues. V was shortened by 7 bases and J by 0 bases, with 11 bases between the two germline ends. Germline lookup yields CDR1 SGDLS and CDR2 YYNGEE. CDR3 sequence reads: CASGPGYSYEQYF. DNA for the CDR3: TGTGCCAGCGGTCCGGGGTACTCCTACGAGCAGTACTTC. The full variable domain, in which reference TRBV9 and TRBJ2-7 provide the parts outside the CDR3, is DSGVTQTPKHLITATGQRVTLRCSPRSGDLSVYWYQQSLDQGLQFLIQYYNGEERAKGNILERFSAQQFPDLHSELNLSSLELGDSALYFCASGPGYSYEQYFGPGTRLTVT.

This clonotype has only a few counts. This chain links TRBV10-3 with TRBJ2-5; 11 positions agree with TRBD1. Germline V CDR1 and CDR2: ENHRY, SYGVKD. V lost 6 bases and J lost 6; bases outside the gene matches: 6. This CDR3 is 14 amino acids long. Written as DNA, the CDR3 is TGTGCCATCAGAGGACAGGGGGCAGAAAAGACCCAGTACTTC. It is translated as CAIRGQGAEKTQYF.

In its sample, this clonotype was seen once. The V and J genes are TRBV12-3 or TRBV12-4 and TRBJ2-5; either TRBD1 or TRBD2 may fit D (6 bases each). The CDR3 spans 12 residues. Trimming took off 10 bases at V and 6 bases at J, with 15 bases between the two ends. This CDR3 is CATSWGAKTQYF. In DNA, the CDR3 is TGTGCCACCTCCTGGGGGGCGAAGACCCAGTACTTC.

Only a few counts were recorded for this clonotype. The V and J genes are TRBV18 and TRBJ2-5; D is unclear. Germline-derived CDR1 and CDR2 are KGHSH and LQKENI. Deletions cut 0 bases from V and 5 bases from J, with 13 bases between. CDR3 length: 15 residues. The CDR3 is CASSPPLMTRETQYF. In DNA, the CDR3 is TGTGCCAGCTCACCACCGCTAATGACCCGGGAGACCCAGTACTTC.

This clonotype was picked up many times. The rearrangement links TRBV12-3 or TRBV12-4 to TRBJ2-1, with a tentative D call TRBD2 (7 bases). This CDR3 region has 13 residues. Trimming shortened V by 2 bases and J by 8 bases, and 10 bases separated the two germline ends. DNA of the CDR3: TGTGCCAGCAGTTTACCGGGGGGCCATGAGCAGTTCTTC. Protein product: CASSLPGGHEQFF.

This clonotype has only a few counts. The rearrangement links TRBV12-3 or TRBV12-4 to TRBJ2-3, with TRBD2 identical over 7 bases. V lost 5 bases to trimming and J lost 0 bases; unmatched junction nucleotides: 11. The CDR3 has 17 amino acids. The CDR3 sequence is CASSRGDGPPSTDTQYF. The CDR3 DNA follows: TGTGCCAGCAGTCGGGGGGATGGGCCCCCTAGCACAGATACGCAGTATTTT.

The rearrangement joins TRBV12-3 or TRBV12-4 to TRBJ1-5, with D maybe TRBD1 (5 bases). Trimming left V 5 bases short and J 5 bases short, with 19 bases between. The CDR3 loop spans 16 amino acids. DNA for the CDR3: TGTGCCAGCAGTCCCCAGGGCAATGATATACATCAGCCCCAGCATTTT. This sequence encodes CASSPQGNDIHQPQHF.

This clonotype was picked up many times. This chain joins TRBV18 and TRBJ1-1; 7 bases are shared with TRBD1. Germline V gene sequence: CDR1 KGHSH, CDR2 LQKENI. The CDR3 is 17 amino acids. The trim removed 0 bases at V and 1 base at J, leaving 8 bases unmatched. In nucleotides, the CDR3 is TGTGCCAGCTCACCACCGGGAGTAGGGGGCGGGAACACTGAAGCTTTCTTT. Translation gives CASSPPGVGGGNTEAFF.

This clonotype turned up a few times. The CDR3 region has the DNA TGTGCCAGCAGCTTAGGGGCGGGGCTCCCCCACACTGAAGCTTTCTTT. This gives the protein CASSLGAGLPHTEAFF. The chain uses TRBV7-2 and TRBJ1-1; TRBD1 is a possible D gene (5 bases). This CDR3 has 16 amino acids. V gave up 1 base and J gave up 3 bases, with 15 bases separating them. Germline assignment: CDR1 SGHTA and CDR2 FQGNSA. The full variable domain, in which reference TRBV7-2 and TRBJ1-1 provide the parts outside the CDR3, is GAGVSQSPSNKVTEKGKDVELRCDPISGHTALYWYRQSLGQGLEFLIYFQGNSAPDKSGLPSDRFSAERTGGSVSTLTIQRTQQEDSAVYLCASSLGAGLPHTEAFFGQGTRLTVV.